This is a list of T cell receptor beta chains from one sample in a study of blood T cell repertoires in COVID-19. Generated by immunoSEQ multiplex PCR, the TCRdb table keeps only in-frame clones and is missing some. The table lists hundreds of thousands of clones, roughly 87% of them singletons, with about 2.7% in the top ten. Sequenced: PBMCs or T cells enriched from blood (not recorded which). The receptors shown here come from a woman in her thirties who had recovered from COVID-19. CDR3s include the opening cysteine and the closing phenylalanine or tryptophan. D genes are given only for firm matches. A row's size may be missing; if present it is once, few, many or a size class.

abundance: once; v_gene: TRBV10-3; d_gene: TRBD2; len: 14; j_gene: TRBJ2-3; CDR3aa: CAISDGLGGDTQYF; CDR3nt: TGTGCCATCAGTGACGGCTTGGGAGGGGATACGCAGTATTTT
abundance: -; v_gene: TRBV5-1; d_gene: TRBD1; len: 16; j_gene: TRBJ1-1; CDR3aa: CASSLGTGVDYTEAFF; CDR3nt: TGCGCCAGCAGCTTGGGGACAGGGGTTGATTACACTGAAGCTTTCTTT
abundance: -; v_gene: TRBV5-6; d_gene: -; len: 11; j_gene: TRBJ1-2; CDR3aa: CASSLYHGYTF; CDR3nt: TGTGCCAGCAGCTTGTATCATGGCTACACCTTC
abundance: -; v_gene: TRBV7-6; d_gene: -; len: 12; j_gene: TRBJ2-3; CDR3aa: CASSTRTDTQYF; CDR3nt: TGTGCCAGCAGCACACGCACAGATACGCAGTATTTT
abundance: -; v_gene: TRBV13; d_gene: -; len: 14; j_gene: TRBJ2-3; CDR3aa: CASSLVASVDTQYF; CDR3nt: TGTGCCAGCAGCTTAGTGGCTAGCGTAGATACGCAGTATTTT
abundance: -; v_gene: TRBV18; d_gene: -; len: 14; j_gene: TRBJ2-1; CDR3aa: CASSPPYSRNEQFF; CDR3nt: TGTGCCAGCTCACCACCTTATAGCCGCAATGAGCAGTTCTTC
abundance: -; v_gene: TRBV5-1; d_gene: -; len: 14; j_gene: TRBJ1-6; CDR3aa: CASTPGTLNSPLHF; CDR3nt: TGCGCCAGCACCCCAGGGACACTTAATTCACCCCTCCACTTT
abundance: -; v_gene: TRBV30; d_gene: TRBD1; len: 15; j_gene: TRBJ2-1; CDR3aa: CAWSGGQGRLNEQFF; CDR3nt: TGTGCCTGGAGTGGGGGACAGGGAAGACTCAATGAGCAGTTCTTC
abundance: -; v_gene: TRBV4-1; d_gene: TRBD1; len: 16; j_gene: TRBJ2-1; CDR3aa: CASSQRPGQTYNEQFF; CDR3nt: TGCGCCAGCAGCCAGAGGCCGGGACAGACCTACAATGAGCAGTTCTTC
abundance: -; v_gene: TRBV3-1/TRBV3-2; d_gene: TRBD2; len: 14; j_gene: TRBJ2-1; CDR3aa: CASSASGSRNEQFF; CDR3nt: TGTGCCAGCAGCGCTAGCGGGAGTAGGAATGAGCAGTTCTTC
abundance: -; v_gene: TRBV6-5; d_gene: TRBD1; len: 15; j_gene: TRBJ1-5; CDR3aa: CASSPGQGGNQPQHF; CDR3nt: TGTGCCAGCAGCCCGGGACAGGGTGGCAATCAGCCCCAGCATTTT
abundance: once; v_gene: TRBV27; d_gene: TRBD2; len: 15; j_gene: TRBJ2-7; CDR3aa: CASSFGTSGTYEQYF; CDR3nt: TGTGCCAGCAGTTTCGGGACTAGCGGGACCTACGAGCAGTACTTC
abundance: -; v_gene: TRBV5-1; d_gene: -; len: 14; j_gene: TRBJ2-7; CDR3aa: CASSLTGDGYEQYF; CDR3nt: TGCGCCAGCAGCTTGACGGGGGATGGCTACGAGCAGTACTTC
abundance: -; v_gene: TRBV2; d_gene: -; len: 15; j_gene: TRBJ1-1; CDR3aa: CASSEGLGRITEAFF; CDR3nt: TGTGCCAGCAGTGAAGGTCTGGGGCGAATCACTGAAGCTTTCTTT